This T cell receptor beta chain was retrieved from a study of cytomegalovirus exposure and HLA in healthy donors (dated by TCRdb to 2015 to 2018). Regarding the research as a whole: According to an earlier analysis of a few hundred of the donors, 200 million or so T cells yielded some 110 million unique TCR beta sequences and around 280 Gb of sequence data. Approximately 300 gigabases of sequencing data and some 85 million unique TCR sequences were included in an early release covering several hundred HLA-typed donors. The genetic ancestry cluster associated with self-reported Caucasian donors included roughly four fifths of the roughly 380 genotyped donors. The study aimed to test whether signatures of past pathogen exposure could be identified by cataloging public T cell receptors. The T cell repertoires of some 700 subjects were profiled by immunosequencing and related to cytomegalovirus serostatus. Besides the first cohort of 666 subjects, a separate validation cohort made up of 120 or so different subjects was used. To predict cytomegalovirus infection status, the study combined high-throughput TCR immunosequencing, statistical association of individual TCRs with disease status, and machine learning. In a later analysis, previously published TCR beta repertoires from several hundred donors were re-analyzed and high-resolution HLA genotyping was added so that TCR occurrence patterns could be studied. The later analysis used no new phenotypic data to find candidate immune exposures, relying instead on TCR beta sequences and their occurrence across donors. An earlier analysis of 500 to 750 of the donors applied high-throughput TCR beta sequencing to assess whether each TCR beta V gene segment acted as functional or pseudogenic. Donor age, sex, ethnicity and CMV serostatus were collected together with the repertoire data. In a later genetic analysis, genome-wide SNP genotypes for about three fifths of the 666 donors were used, and that subset was treated as a discovery cohort. Every repertoire in the discovery cohort had been generated on one and the same sequencing platform. Both class I and class II loci were covered by HLA typing, at four-digit resolution. Typing coverage varied by locus: about 620-630 donors for A, B, C, DRB1 and DQB1; more than 500 for DQA1; around 610 for DPA1; around 450 for DPB1. A handful of DR-DQ haplotypes were handled as single units for association and clustering because linkage in the cohort was strong. Among about 360 genotyped donors of the cohort, an average of around 240,000 unique TCR beta nucleotide sequences were sequenced per donor, roughly 20% of them non-productive.

Library generation was performed with the immunoSEQ multiplex PCR assay. For the multiplex PCR, a mixture combining 60 forward primers for TCR Vbeta segments and 13 reverse primers for TCR Jbeta segments was used. A multiplex PCR assay on genomic DNA amplified the CDR3 region of rearranged TCR beta genes. On the Illumina HiSeq System, the amplified TCR beta libraries were sequenced as 87-base-pair reads. Per the authors' processing: A later analysis tallied tens of millions of unique TCR beta chains across the 666 repertoires, and around 12 million of those chains were shared by two or more donors. Raw reads were error-corrected and collapsed into unique sequences with a nearest-neighbor algorithm that merged closely related sequences to remove PCR and sequencing errors. V, D and J gene segments were assigned by aligning CDR3 sequences to IMGT reference sequences. Each retained sequence needed at least a six-nucleotide match to both a V gene segment and a J gene segment. A rearrangement counted as productive if the CDR3 had no stop codons and remained in frame with V and J, and every other rearrangement counted as non-productive. CDR3 was defined according to IMGT convention as the region running from the second conserved V-encoded cysteine to the conserved J-encoded phenylalanine. The earlier analysis of about 570 of the donors excluded any sequence lacking an unambiguous match to a single V gene segment. An earlier analysis of just under 600 of the donors called V segments functional above 56.7% productive rearrangements and segregating when the between-donor standard deviation exceeded 5%. A statistical classification framework was built to diagnose cytomegalovirus status from the catalog of TCR beta chain sequences. In a later analysis, V and J genes were assigned by comparing TCR nucleotide sequences against IMGT/GENE-DB human TR gene sequences. A later analysis assigned CDR3 sequences and most-parsimonious VDJ recombination scenarios with the TCRdist pipeline. In a later analysis, every TCR beta chain was defined by the combination of its CDR3 amino acid sequence and its V-gene family, and reads without a unique V-gene family were dropped. As a way to deal with suspected cross-contamination and a sequencing artifact, a later analysis dropped hundreds of nucleotide sequences that were highly shared and had low generation probability. In a later analysis, a clonal expansion index for each public chain was calculated from normalized within-repertoire ranks of inferred template counts. Generation probabilities in a later analysis came from a VDJ recombination model fitted to out-of-frame rearrangements, and those results were checked against IGoR. A later analysis scored TCR-TCR, TCR-HLA and TCR-CMV co-occurrence with hypergeometric tests, applying a repertoire-size bias correction to TCR pairs. A later analysis estimated false discovery rates by permuting HLA or CMV assignments 20 times. In a later analysis, co-occurring TCRs were grouped with DBSCAN, and TCRdist sequence similarity was added when clustering was performed within HLA-allele-positive subsets. Repertoires with fewer than 30,000 or more than 120,000 public chains, plus five repertoires with anomalous nucleotide sharing, were excluded from co-occurrence clustering. TCRdb holds this immuneACCESS table with in-frame rearrangements only. Some clones are missing; in checked studies, unresolved V genes explain under half, and the rest has no known cause. That table gives V, J and clone size, and the DNA gave D and trimming. The sample data list 220,000 or so clones, and approximately 70% of these were observed just once. The ten largest clones represent roughly 2% of the sample.

Study-wide conclusions, independent of this receptor: A later genetic analysis reported fewer N-insertions in productive TCRs among donors in an Asian-associated ancestry cluster than the roughly 700-donor mean. At a false discovery rate of 0.05, a later analysis linked 15,000 to 20,000 TCR beta sequences to specific HLA alleles. A further reported finding was that TCR beta sequences accurately predicted the HLA-A and HLA-B alleles for most subjects in the first cohort. When HLA alleles, especially DR and DQ, strongly co-occurred, attributing TCR associations to individual alleles was difficult. The study listed 164 TCR beta chains as associated with cytomegalovirus. A later analysis found that TCR association rates varied across HLA loci, with DRB1 alleles showing the most associated TCRs and HLA-C alleles the fewest. In vitro tests confirmed that a few of the cytomegalovirus-associated TCR beta chains recognize cytomegalovirus antigens. Most CMV-associated TCR beta chains appeared to be HLA-restricted in a later analysis, and the HLA associations seemed to be driven largely by CMV exposure. In both the original and validation cohorts, the classifier was reported to diagnose cytomegalovirus status with high specificity and sensitivity. According to a later analysis, parvovirus B19, influenza, CMV and Epstein-Barr virus appeared linked to several top co-occurrence clusters. Some IMGT-functional V segments, including TRBV6-2 and TRBV6-3, could not be told apart with the 87-base-pair reads, so those segments were excluded. Linkage disequilibrium might explain the correlated functional status among segregating V segments, but an unknown experimental factor could not be excluded. According to the authors, the approach could potentially be generalized to other disease states and immunological phenotypes. Sequencing depth was assumed to be roughly uniform across donors in the presence/absence analyses, though that assumption may not hold. This cohort had only TCR beta chains sequenced, and the lack of alpha or paired-chain data limited which features could be detected. In an earlier analysis of fewer than 700 of the donors, most TCR beta V segments appeared in productive rearrangements about 87% or about 30% of the time, broadly matching IMGT annotations. A later genetic analysis associated a missense DCLRE1C variant with V-gene and J-gene trimming of TCR beta chains, and an independent cohort replicated the association. In a later analysis, HLA-associated TCR beta chains were found to be more clonally expanded and to have lower generation probabilities than equally common non-associated chains. The sequencing pipeline was judged likely to have produced a cluster of highly shared sequence variants as a technical artifact. Across donors, most TCR sequences were observed very rarely, whereas some public TCRs were present in many individuals. The only immune exposure information available for the cohort was CMV serostatus. Because HLA typing was missing for some donors at each locus, association tests included only the typed subset. Because counts were too low, roughly 17 rarely observed V segments, including chromosome 9 orphons, were left out of the earlier analysis of a few hundred of the donors.

The CDR3 has 14 amino acids, counting the end cysteine and phenylalanine. The DNA shown is the 42-base CDR3, in frame from base 1. The germline V gene encodes CDR1 SGHRS and CDR2 YFSETQ. Trimming accounts for 4 bases at V and 5 bases at J, while the number of junction bases matched to no gene is 7. Details on this clone: Its antigen remains undetermined. One base away there is no much larger clone; base qualities are not given.

The cohort was made up of roughly 670 healthy bone marrow donors. All cohort members were sampled while nominally healthy, although unrecorded immune exposures were likely present. The donor was CMV seronegative and was included in the group of a few hundred seronegative cohort members. Every donor gave a peripheral blood sample, and the peripheral blood mononuclear cells from that sample were used for TCR beta sequencing. Genomic DNA was extracted from the blood cell samples with the Qiagen DNeasy Blood Extraction Kit. The chain couples TRBV5-1 to TRBJ1-1, and 8 bases in between align with TRBD1. This receptor was identified in a woman aged 25-40 years in good health and CMV-seronegative. Source material: PBMCs. The DNA sequence is TGCGCCAGCAGCGAAGGACAGGGAGGGACTGAAGCTTTCTTT. Its translation reads: CASSEGQGGTEAFF.